Presented here are 4 T cell receptor beta chains from one specimen sequenced in a study of tumor-infiltrating lymphocytes in primary liver carcinoma. It was unsorted whole blood that yielded blood RNA, and germline DNA was also extracted. Synthesis of TCR beta cDNA was carried out from 500 ng total RNA with a constant-region primer. Modified slightly, ARM-PCR produced TCR beta libraries over three nested multiplex PCR rounds. For approximately 9 cycles apiece, the opening two PCR rounds ran with TRBV1-TRBV30 forward primers and a C-beta reverse primer. TCRdb reprocessed the multiplex PCR reads with MiXCR, giving one entry per CDR3 protein. The data hold some 200,000 distinct CDR3 sequences, with roughly two thirds observed a single time. The sample comprised peripheral blood. These receptors were collected from a woman aged 60-75 years with primary liver carcinoma and hepatitis B virus infection.

A note on this clonotype: The conserved closing phenylalanine or tryptophan is absent in this CDR3, likely reflecting a read error. The chain combines TRBV5-6 with TRBJ2-1; D perhaps matches TRBD2 (5 bases). The CDR3 spans 18 residues. Germline V gives CDR1 SGHDT, CDR2 YYEEEE. Between the trimmed V and J ends, which lost 6 bases and 3 bases, there was a span of 25 bases. CDR3 nucleotide sequence: TGTGCCAGCACCCGCCAAAATACTACCGGGATGTGCTACAATGAGCAGTTCTTA. This gives the protein CASTRQNTTGMCYNEQFL.

Comment on this clonotype: The junction does not match germline at one end; this may be a read error. CDR3 amino acids: CASSRSPQETRYF. In nucleotides, the CDR3 is TGTGCCAGTAGCCGTAGCCCCCAAGAGACCCGGTACTTC. The V and J genes are TRBV11-1 and TRBJ2-5, with D hard to call. The CDR3 extends over 13 amino acids. Germline V gives CDR1 SGHAT, CDR2 FQDESV (reference sequence).

The CDR3 spells CASSSTSGRAYNEQFF. The CDR3 nucleotides are TGTGCCAGCAGCTCTACTAGCGGGAGGGCCTACAATGAGCAGTTCTTC. The gene calls are TRBV5-5 and TRBJ2-1; 13 bases match TRBD2. Germline CDR1 and CDR2: SGHKS and YYEKEE (reference sequence). Trimming cost V 3 bases and J 2 bases; bases outside gene matches: 2. This CDR3 region has 16 residues. Drawing the rest from reference TRBV5-5 and TRBJ2-1, the complete variable domain is DAGVTQSPTHLIKTRGQQVTLRCSPISGHKSVSWYQQVLGQGPQFIFQYYEKEERGRGNFPDRFSARQFPNYSSELNVNALLLGDSALYLCASSSTSGRAYNEQFFGPGTRLTVL.

A remark on this clonotype: At one of its ends the junction is not consistent with the germline gene, which may arise from a read error. The rearrangement links TRBV7-9 to TRBJ2-1; TRBD2 aligns across 14 bases. Germline CDR1 is SEHNR and CDR2 is FQNEAQ (reference sequence). The CDR3 totals 18 residues. The CDR3 reads CASSGGTSGRGAYNERFF. CDR3 nucleotides: TGTGCCAGCAGCGGAGGGACTAGCGGGAGAGGAGCCTACAATGAGCGGTTCTTC.